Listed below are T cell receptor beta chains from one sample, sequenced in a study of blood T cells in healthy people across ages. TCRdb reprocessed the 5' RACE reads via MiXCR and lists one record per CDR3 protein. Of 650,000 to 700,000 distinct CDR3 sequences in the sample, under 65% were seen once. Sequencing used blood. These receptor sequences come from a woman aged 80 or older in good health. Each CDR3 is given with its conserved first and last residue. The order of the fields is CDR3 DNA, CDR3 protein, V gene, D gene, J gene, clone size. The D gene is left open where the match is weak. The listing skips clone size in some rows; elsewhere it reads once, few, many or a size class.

CDR3 DNA: TGTGCCAGCACCGATCGACTTTACTCCTACAATGAGCAGTTCTTC; CDR3 protein: CASTDRLYSYNEQFF; V gene: TRBV6-2/TRBV6-3; D gene: NA; J gene: TRBJ2-1; clone size: NA
CDR3 DNA: TGTGCCAGCAGTTACCCCCCGGGAGCACCCACAGATACGCAGTATTTT; CDR3 protein: CASSYPPGAPTDTQYF; V gene: TRBV6-2/TRBV6-3; D gene: NA; J gene: TRBJ2-3; clone size: many
CDR3 DNA: TGTGCCAGCAGCTTACCCGGGACAGCCTTCTCACCGAAGAACACTGAAGCTTTCTTT; CDR3 protein: CASSLPGTAFSPKNTEAFF; V gene: TRBV7-3; D gene: TRBD1; J gene: TRBJ1-1; clone size: NA
CDR3 DNA: TGTGCCAGCAGCTTAGCGACAGCCTCCTATAATTCACCCCTCCACTTT; CDR3 protein: CASSLATASYNSPLHF; V gene: TRBV7-2; D gene: NA; J gene: TRBJ1-6; clone size: many
CDR3 DNA: TGTGCCAGCAGTTTATCGGGGCTGGCAGGCCCCTACGAGCAGTACTTC; CDR3 protein: CASSLSGLAGPYEQYF; V gene: TRBV27; D gene: NA; J gene: TRBJ2-7; clone size: NA
CDR3 DNA: TGTGCCATCAGTGAGTCTTCGAGGGACAGTTCTTCACCCCTCCACTTT; CDR3 protein: CAISESSRDSSSPLHF; V gene: TRBV10-3; D gene: TRBD1; J gene: TRBJ1-6; clone size: NA
CDR3 DNA: TGTGCCAGCAGTGCCGGGACAGCAGGCATAGATACGCAGTATTTT; CDR3 protein: CASSAGTAGIDTQYF; V gene: TRBV28; D gene: TRBD1; J gene: TRBJ2-3; clone size: NA
CDR3 DNA: TGTGCCAGCAGCCGAGTGGCGGGGGCCCACAATGAGCAGTTCTTC; CDR3 protein: CASSRVAGAHNEQFF; V gene: TRBV7-9; D gene: NA; J gene: TRBJ2-1; clone size: NA
CDR3 DNA: TGTGCCAGCAGTTACTCTGCCTCGAACACTGAAGCTTTCTTT; CDR3 protein: CASSYSASNTEAFF; V gene: TRBV6-6; D gene: NA; J gene: TRBJ1-1; clone size: NA
CDR3 DNA: TGTGCCAGCAGCGTGACGGGGACCGGGGAGCTGTTTTTT; CDR3 protein: CASSVTGTGELFF; V gene: TRBV9; D gene: NA; J gene: TRBJ2-2; clone size: few
CDR3 DNA: TGTGCCAGCAGTCCTGCTGGCGGACAGGGGGCCCGGTTGATGGTCTACGAGCAGTACTTC; CDR3 protein: CASSPAGGQGARLMVYEQYF; V gene: TRBV27; D gene: TRBD1; J gene: TRBJ2-7; clone size: NA
CDR3 DNA: TGTGCCAGCAGTCCCAATACCGGGTCCTCCTACGAGCAGTACTTC; CDR3 protein: CASSPNTGSSYEQYF; V gene: TRBV27; D gene: NA; J gene: TRBJ2-7; clone size: NA
CDR3 DNA: TGCAGTGCTAGATGGGGTAACTATGGCTACACCTTC; CDR3 protein: CSARWGNYGYTF; V gene: TRBV20-1; D gene: NA; J gene: TRBJ1-2; clone size: many
CDR3 DNA: TGTGCCAGCAGTTACGGGACAGGCTCCTATGGCTACACCTTC; CDR3 protein: CASSYGTGSYGYTF; V gene: TRBV6-6; D gene: TRBD1; J gene: TRBJ1-2; clone size: many
CDR3 DNA: TGCAGCGTTGAATCCAGTATGGACGGGGGGTTAAGGAATGAGCAGTTCTTC; CDR3 protein: CSVESSMDGGLRNEQFF; V gene: TRBV29-1; D gene: TRBD2; J gene: TRBJ2-1; clone size: NA
CDR3 DNA: TGTGCCACCAGTGTAAGACAGGGGCAAGAGACCCAGTACTTC; CDR3 protein: CATSVRQGQETQYF; V gene: TRBV24-1; D gene: TRBD1; J gene: TRBJ2-5; clone size: many
CDR3 DNA: TGTGCCAGCAGTTTTCTGGTGGGTCTAGCGGACTACGAGCAGTACTTC; CDR3 protein: CASSFLVGLADYEQYF; V gene: TRBV28; D gene: TRBD2; J gene: TRBJ2-7; clone size: NA
CDR3 DNA: TGTGCCAGCAGCACACTTACCGGACAGGGGATAGCCAAAAACATTCAGTACTTC; CDR3 protein: CASSTLTGQGIAKNIQYF; V gene: TRBV7-2; D gene: TRBD1; J gene: TRBJ2-4; clone size: NA
CDR3 DNA: TGTGCCAGCAGCTACGTCAGGGGAGAGACCCAGTACTTC; CDR3 protein: CASSYVRGETQYF; V gene: TRBV2; D gene: NA; J gene: TRBJ2-5; clone size: many
CDR3 DNA: TGTGCCGGCAGCAACGGACTAGTATGGCAAGAGACCCAGTACTTC; CDR3 protein: CAGSNGLVWQETQYF; V gene: TRBV12-3/TRBV12-4; D gene: TRBD2; J gene: TRBJ2-5; clone size: NA
CDR3 DNA: TGCAGTGCTAGAGATCCCCGGACTAGCGGGGGGGCATTTCGTCTAGATACGCAGTATTTT; CDR3 protein: CSARDPRTSGGAFRLDTQYF; V gene: TRBV20-1; D gene: TRBD2; J gene: TRBJ2-3; clone size: NA
CDR3 DNA: TGTGCCAGCAATCGAGACACCTACAATGAGCAGTTCTTC; CDR3 protein: CASNRDTYNEQFF; V gene: TRBV2; D gene: NA; J gene: TRBJ2-1; clone size: NA
CDR3 DNA: TGCAGCGTTGAGCGACTTCCAGCCTACGAGCAGTACTTC; CDR3 protein: CSVERLPAYEQYF; V gene: TRBV29-1; D gene: NA; J gene: TRBJ2-7; clone size: few
CDR3 DNA: TGTGCCAGCAGTTTAATTCAACCTGGGGCCAACGTCCTGACTTTC; CDR3 protein: CASSLIQPGANVLTF; V gene: TRBV28; D gene: NA; J gene: TRBJ2-6; clone size: many
CDR3 DNA: TGTGCCAGCAGTCGGGACGGAATTAATGAAAAACTGTTTTTT; CDR3 protein: CASSRDGINEKLFF; V gene: TRBV6-5; D gene: NA; J gene: TRBJ1-4; clone size: many
CDR3 DNA: TGCGCCAGCAGCCAACCGGGACCGACCTATAATTCACCCCTCCACTTT; CDR3 protein: CASSQPGPTYNSPLHF; V gene: TRBV5-1; D gene: NA; J gene: TRBJ1-6; clone size: few
CDR3 DNA: TGTGCCAGCAGTTTATGGGCGCAACAAGAGACCCAGTACTTC; CDR3 protein: CASSLWAQQETQYF; V gene: TRBV27; D gene: NA; J gene: TRBJ2-5; clone size: NA
CDR3 DNA: TGTGCCAGCAGTTACAACGACGCACAGGGGGCGAGGGAAGCTTTCTTT; CDR3 protein: CASSYNDAQGAREAFF; V gene: TRBV6-5; D gene: TRBD1; J gene: TRBJ1-1; clone size: NA
CDR3 DNA: TGCAGCGTTCAGTCCGGGGTTTTAGGCTATGGCTACACCTTC; CDR3 protein: CSVQSGVLGYGYTF; V gene: TRBV29-1; D gene: NA; J gene: TRBJ1-2; clone size: once